The entry below describes one T cell receptor (beta chain). What it recognizes is unknown. Germline values: CDR1 SGHTA, CDR2 FQGNSA. Trimming removed 5 bases from V and 9 bases from J; junction bases left unmatched: 14. This CDR3 is built from 15 residues. This entry belongs to a study of blood T cells in healthy people across ages. General study points: The percentage of naive T cells correlated strongly with TCR beta diversity. Measured against age, TCR beta diversity per million T cells decreased in a roughly linear manner. Higher diversity, along with more naive CD4+ cells, distinguished long-lived donors from aged donors.

PCR was performed a second time for about 6 to 11 cycles using a sample-barcoded 5' primer and a J-beta primer mix. A single record per CDR3 protein comes from TCRdb applying MiXCR to the 5' RACE reads. The sample holds over 1,500,000 distinct CDR3 sequences; roughly 43% are singletons and the top ten take 20% to 25%. Each sample had at least 7 million PBMCs isolated. This receptor was identified in a human donor in good health. This chain links TRBV7-2 with TRBJ2-7, with 9 bases aligning to TRBD1. What was sequenced was blood. The CDR3 DNA reads as TGTGCCAGCAGCCCACGAACTCGGACAGGGGATGGGCAGTACTTC. Protein sequence: CASSPRTRTGDGQYF. Variable domain in full (rest from reference TRBV7-2 and TRBJ2-7): GAGVSQSPSNKVTEKGKDVELRCDPISGHTALYWYRQSLGQGLEFLIYFQGNSAPDKSGLPSDRFSAERTGGSVSTLTIQRTQQEDSAVYLCASSPRTRTGDGQYFGPGTRLTVT.